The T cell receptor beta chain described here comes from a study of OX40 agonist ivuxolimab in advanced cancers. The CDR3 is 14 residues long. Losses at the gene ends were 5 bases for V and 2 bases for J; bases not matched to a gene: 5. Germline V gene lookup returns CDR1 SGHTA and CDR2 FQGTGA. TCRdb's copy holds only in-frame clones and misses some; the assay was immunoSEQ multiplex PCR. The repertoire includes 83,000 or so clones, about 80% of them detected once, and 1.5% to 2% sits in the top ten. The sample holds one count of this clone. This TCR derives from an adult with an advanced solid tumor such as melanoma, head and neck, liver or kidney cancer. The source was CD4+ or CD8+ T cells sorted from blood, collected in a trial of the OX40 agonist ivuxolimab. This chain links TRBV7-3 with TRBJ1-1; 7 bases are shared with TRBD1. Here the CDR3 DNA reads TGTGCCAGCAGCCGTACAGGGGTTAACACTGAAGCTTTCTTT. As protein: CASSRTGVNTEAFF.